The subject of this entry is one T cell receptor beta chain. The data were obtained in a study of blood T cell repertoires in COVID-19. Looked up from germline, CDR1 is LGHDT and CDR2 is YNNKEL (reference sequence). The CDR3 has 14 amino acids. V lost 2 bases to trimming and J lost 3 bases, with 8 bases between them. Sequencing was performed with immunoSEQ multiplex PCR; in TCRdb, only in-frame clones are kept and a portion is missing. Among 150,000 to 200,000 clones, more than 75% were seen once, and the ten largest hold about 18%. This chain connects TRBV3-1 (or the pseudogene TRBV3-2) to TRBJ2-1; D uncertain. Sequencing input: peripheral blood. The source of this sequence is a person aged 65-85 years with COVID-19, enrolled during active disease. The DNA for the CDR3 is TGTGCCAGCAGCCAAAATTTTAACTACAATGAGCAGTTCTTC. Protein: CASSQNFNYNEQFF.